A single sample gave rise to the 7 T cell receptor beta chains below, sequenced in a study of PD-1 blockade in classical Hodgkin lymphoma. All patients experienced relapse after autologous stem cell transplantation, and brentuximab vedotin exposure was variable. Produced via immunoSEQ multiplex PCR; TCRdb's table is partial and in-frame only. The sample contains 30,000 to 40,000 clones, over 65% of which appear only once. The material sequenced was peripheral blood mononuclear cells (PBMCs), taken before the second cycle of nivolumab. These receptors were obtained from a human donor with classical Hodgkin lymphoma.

CDR3 nucleotide sequence: TGTGCCAGCAGCACCGGACAGTTCCTCTCTGGAAACACCATATATTTT. Protein sequence: CASSTGQFLSGNTIYF. The chain employs TRBV9 and TRBJ1-3, with TRBD1 as a possible D gene (6 bases). The ends were cut back, 4 bases at V and 0 bases at J, with 14 bases in the middle. Germline V CDR1 and CDR2: SGDLS, YYNGEE. The CDR3 runs to 16 residues.

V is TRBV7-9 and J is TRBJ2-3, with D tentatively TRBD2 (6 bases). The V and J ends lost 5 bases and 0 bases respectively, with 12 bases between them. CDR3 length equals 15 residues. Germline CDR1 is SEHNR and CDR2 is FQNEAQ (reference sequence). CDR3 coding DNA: TGTGCCAGCAGCAAGGAGGGTACTAGCACAGATACGCAGTATTTT. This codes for CASSKEGTSTDTQYF.

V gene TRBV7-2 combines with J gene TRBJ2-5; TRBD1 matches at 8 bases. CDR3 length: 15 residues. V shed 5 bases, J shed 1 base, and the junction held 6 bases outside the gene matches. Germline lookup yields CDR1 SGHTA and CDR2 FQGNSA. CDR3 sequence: CASSHRGQGQETQYF. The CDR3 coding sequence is TGTGCCAGCAGCCACCGTGGACAGGGCCAAGAGACCCAGTACTTC.

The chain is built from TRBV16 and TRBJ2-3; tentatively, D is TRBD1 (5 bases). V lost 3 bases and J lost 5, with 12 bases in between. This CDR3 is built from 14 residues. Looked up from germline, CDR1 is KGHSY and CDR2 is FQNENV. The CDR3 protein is CASSHQGRGDTQYF. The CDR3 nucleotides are TGTGCCAGCAGCCACCAGGGCAGAGGAGATACGCAGTATTTT.

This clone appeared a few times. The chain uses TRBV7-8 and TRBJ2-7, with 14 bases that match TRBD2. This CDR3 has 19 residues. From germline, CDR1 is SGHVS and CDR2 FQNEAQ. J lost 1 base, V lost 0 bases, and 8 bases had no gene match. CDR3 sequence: CASSLAGGLAGGFSYEQYF. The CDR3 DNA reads TGTGCCAGCAGCTTAGCTGGAGGACTAGCGGGGGGCTTTTCCTACGAGCAGTACTTC.

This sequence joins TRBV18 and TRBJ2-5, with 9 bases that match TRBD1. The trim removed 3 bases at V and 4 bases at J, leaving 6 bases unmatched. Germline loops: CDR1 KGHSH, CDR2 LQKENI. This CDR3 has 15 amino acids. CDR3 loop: CASSPRDRVSETQYF. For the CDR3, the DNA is TGTGCCAGCTCACCCCGGGACAGGGTATCAGAGACCCAGTACTTC.

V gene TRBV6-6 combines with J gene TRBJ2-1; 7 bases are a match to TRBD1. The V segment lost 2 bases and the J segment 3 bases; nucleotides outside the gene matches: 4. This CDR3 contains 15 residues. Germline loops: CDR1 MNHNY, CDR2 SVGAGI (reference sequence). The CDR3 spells CASSYSRGLYNEQFF. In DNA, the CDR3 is TGTGCCAGCAGTTACAGTAGGGGGCTCTACAATGAGCAGTTCTTC.